The subject of this entry is one TCR beta chain. This sample is drawn from a study of T cell responses to AZD1222 COVID-19 vaccine. Sequencing used immunoSEQ multiplex PCR; TCRdb keeps in-frame clones, though not all of them. The sample shows fewer than 130,000 clones, roughly 92% of them seen only once. The germline gives CDR1 SGDLS, CDR2 YYNGEE. Trimming cost V 3 bases and J 3 bases, with 7 bases left between them. This CDR3 has 13 residues. Material: peripheral blood, obtained 28 days after the second AZD1222 dose. The TCR comes from an adult who received the AZD1222 COVID-19 vaccine. The V call is TRBV9, the J call TRBJ2-1, with D possibly being TRBD1 (6 bases). The CDR3 reads CASSAQGYNEQFF. As DNA, the CDR3 is TGTGCCAGCAGCGCACAGGGCTACAATGAGCAGTTCTTC.